This T cell receptor beta chain was captured by sequencing in a study of post-analysis software for immune sequencing data (dated by TCRdb to between 2014 and 2017). At the level of the whole study: The recorded disease courses included relapsing-remitting, secondary progressive and progressive-relapsing multiple sclerosis, and some patients had no subtype annotation. The multiple sclerosis patient repertoires were compared with under 13 previously published healthy control repertoires from donors aged 6 to 25 years. A subset of samples was prepared in parallel using single-end sample barcoding, then pooled and co-amplified after Illumina adapter ligation.

Overall study outcomes, separate from this receptor: Patients showed significantly higher frequencies than controls for five TRBV segments, among them TRBV5-6, TRBV5-1 and TRBV20-1. Normalized Chao1 diversity was significantly lower in multiple sclerosis patients than controls, suggesting substantial peripheral T-cell clonal expansion. The control group was slightly older than the multiple sclerosis patient group. Direct clustering with F measure revealed strong co-clustering of samples prepared in the same batch, which led to a batch-effect correction.

This clonotype was picked up a small number of times. No cognate antigen has been identified for it. It has no much larger one-base neighbor in the sample; base qualities were not kept. The library was generated by PCR. This sample was sequenced with an Illumina HiSeq 2500. To reduce PCR and sequencing biases, unique molecular identifiers were incorporated into the TCR beta cDNA libraries. Roughly 500,000 cDNA molecules were obtained per 1 to 10 million input T cells, so each molecule approximated one T cell. Patient libraries were prepared and sequenced with the same protocol used for the earlier healthy control dataset. Samples belonging to the same batch were prepared together, multiplexed and sequenced on a shared HiSeq lane. In the source study's methods: Raw barcoded reads were processed with MIGEC, and single-read molecular identifier groups were discarded before consensus assembly and CDR3 extraction. Clonotype tables were post-analysed with VDJtools, and diversity was normalized by down-sampling all datasets to the smallest sample size. To correct batch-related cross-sample contamination, repertoire overlap clustering matched CDR3 amino acid sequences but not nucleotide sequences. Starting from the raw public reads, TCRdb applied fastp trimming at Q25, assembled clones with MiXCR and retained in-frame beta chains. One record per CDR3 amino acid sequence lists the most common genes and DNA. Clone size and V and J calls follow TCRdb, not the original study. The sample has roughly 170,000 distinct CDR3 sequences on record, 30% of them singletons. Approximately 1.6% of the sample is in the top ten clones.

To demonstrate the VDJtools post-analysis software, the study profiled TCR beta repertoires from the peripheral blood of about 13 young patients with multiple sclerosis. Multiple sclerosis patients were children and adolescents aged about 6 to 17 years. The CDR3 spans 16 residues, from the cysteine through the phenylalanine. The sequence is cut down to CDR3 DNA, 48 bases in frame from base 1. The germline V gene sets CDR1 to SGHRS and CDR2 to YFSETQ. Trimming removed 0 bases from V and 1 base from J, leaving 12 bases between the germline ends. The sequence links TRBV5-1 to TRBJ2-3; TRBD2 is perhaps the D gene, given 6 matching bases. The TCR comes from a girl aged 10-17 years with multiple sclerosis. Sequencing was done on a sample of blood. The CDR3: CASSLATSRRTDTQYF. The nucleotides read TGCGCCAGCAGCTTGGCTACTAGCCGCCGCACAGATACGCAGTATTTT. The full variable domain, with segments outside the CDR3 supplied by the reference TRBV5-1 and TRBJ2-3 proteins, appears as KAGVTQTPRYLIKTRGQQVTLSCSPISGHRSVSWYQQTPGQGLQFLFEYFSETQRNKGNFPGRFSGRQFSNSRSEMNVSTLELGDSALYLCASSLATSRRTDTQYFGPGTRLTVL.